This T cell receptor (beta chain) was identified during a study of blood T cells in healthy people across ages. The CDR3 sequence is 18 residues long. Germline V CDR1 and CDR2: DFQATT, SNEGSKA (reference sequence). Trimming at V came to 6 bases and at J to 2 bases, leaving 15 bases not matched to a gene. Sample-barcoded 5' priming and a J-beta primer mix drove a second PCR of roughly 6 to 12 cycles. One entry per CDR3 protein results from TCRdb running MiXCR on the 5' RACE reads. The sample holds 590,000 or so distinct CDR3 sequences, approximately 30% seen once. Turning to this clonotype: Its antigen is still unknown. Given the absence of the conserved phenylalanine or tryptophan at the CDR3 end, a read error is likely.

Peripheral blood from each donor was collected in a volume of approximately 10 milliliters. Total RNA extraction produced at least 6 micrograms (per sample) for the study. Study conclusions and caveats: The CMV status of each donor remained undetermined, and this could have confounded shifts in expanded clonotypes. Per million T cells, TCR beta diversity dropped roughly linearly as age increased.

V usage is TRBV20-1 and J usage is TRBJ2-3; 12 bases are a match to TRBD2. The sample consisted of blood. The receptor was isolated from a woman of 80 years or more in good health. DNA for the CDR3: TGCAGTGCCACTAGCGGGGGGACCATATCTACGTTCACAGATACGCAGTATTTG. Protein: CSATSGGTISTFTDTQYL.